This TCR beta chain is from a study of blood T cell repertoires in COVID-19. The CDR3 length is 15 residues. Per the germline V gene, CDR1 is SGHRS and CDR2 is YFSETQ. Trimming left V 5 bases short and J 1 base short, with 14 bases between. This clone was seen only once. The protocol was immunoSEQ multiplex PCR, while the TCRdb copy is restricted to in-frame clones and leaves out a portion. The sample has tens of thousands of clones; 80% to 90% are singletons. The sequence was obtained from a man in his forties or fifties with acute or convalescent COVID-19. Input material: peripheral blood. The chain has TRBV5-1 and TRBJ2-3, with a possible D match to TRBD2 (6 bases). CDR3 nucleotide sequence: TGCGCCAGCAGGCCCGGGAGTACGGGCACAGATACGCAGTATTTT. Translation gives CASRPGSTGTDTQYF.